Following are 15 T cell receptor beta chains from one sample sequenced in a study of beta chain features in type 1 diabetes. Every bit of the isolated RNA underwent reverse transcription, so sequencing read expressed TCRB transcripts. TCRdb's copy holds only in-frame clones and misses some; the assay was immunoSEQ multiplex PCR. The sample holds over 300,000 clones, roughly 8% seen once. The source material was central memory CD4+ T cells from blood. Receptors were obtained from a woman younger than 35 in good health.

There are a few counts of this clone. The V call is TRBV18, the J call TRBJ2-2, with 9 bases fitting TRBD2. The CDR3 is made up of 15 amino acids. Germline CDR1 reads KGHSH; CDR2 reads LQKENI. The ends lost 5 bases at V and 6 bases at J; junction bases unmatched: 7. CDR3 loop: CASSESGRLAGELFF. The CDR3 bases are TGTGCCAGCTCAGAGAGCGGGAGGCTTGCCGGGGAGCTGTTTTTT.

This clone was found a few times. V usage is TRBV7-2 and J usage is TRBJ2-7; D unclear. V was pared by 0 bases and J by 2 bases, with 8 bases between. The CDR3 is 14 amino acids. The V gene's germline CDR1 is SGHTA and CDR2 FQGNSA. DNA of the CDR3: TGTGCCAGCAGCTTAGCGGCCCTAGCCTACGAGCAGTACTTC. Protein sequence: CASSLAALAYEQYF.

The chain employs TRBV7-3 and TRBJ1-1; D uncertain. The CDR3 covers 16 residues. V lost 3 bases and J 4 bases, leaving 18 bases between the germline ends. Germline V gene lookup returns CDR1 SGHTA and CDR2 FQGTGA. CDR3 sequence reads: CASSFDGSGVGTEAFF. Written as DNA, the CDR3 is TGTGCCAGCAGCTTCGATGGGAGCGGGGTTGGCACTGAAGCTTTCTTT.

This clone was found a few times. This chain connects TRBV7-2 to TRBJ2-3; D call uncertain. Germline V gives CDR1 SGHTA, CDR2 FQGNSA. V lost 1 base to trimming and J lost 6 bases, with 11 bases between them. The CDR3 length is 14 residues. The CDR3 reads CASSLVRLPDTQYF. DNA for the CDR3: TGTGCCAGCAGCTTAGTGCGGCTCCCGGATACGCAGTATTTT.

This clone was recorded a few times. The CDR3, as DNA: TGTGCCAGCAGTTTAGAAGGGGGCGCCGCGAGGGCTTTCTTT. Its translation: CASSLEGGAARAFF. The chain combines TRBV27 with TRBJ1-1; 7 positions match TRBD1. The germline CDR1 and CDR2 sequences are MNHEY and SMNVEV (reference sequence). J lost 11 bases, V lost 2 bases, and 11 bases had no gene match. The CDR3 runs 14 residues.

This clone has just a few counts. V usage is TRBV28 and J usage is TRBJ2-4, with a possible D match to TRBD2 (5 bases). The CDR3 has 15 residues. V lost 5 bases, J lost 0 bases, and 11 bases lay in between. The germline CDR1 and CDR2 sequences are MDHEN and SYDVKM. CDR3: CASSAPGLAKNIQYF. The DNA for the CDR3 is TGTGCCAGCAGTGCTCCGGGGTTAGCCAAAAACATTCAGTACTTC.

The chain combines TRBV6-5 with TRBJ2-7; weak D call: TRBD2 (6 bases). Germline V gene data show CDR1 as MNHEY and CDR2 as SVGAGI. Between the trimmed V and J ends, which lost 3 bases and 3 bases, there was a span of 9 bases. This CDR3 is 13 amino acids long. The CDR3 nucleotides read TGTGCCAGCAGTTATTCGCGGGGCTACGAGCAGTACTTC. It translates to CASSYSRGYEQYF.

CDR3 amino acids: CASSLYAGLAGRNNEQFF. The CDR3, as DNA: TGTGCCAGCAGCTTATACGCCGGACTAGCGGGAAGAAACAATGAGCAGTTCTTC. This rearrangement joins TRBV7-9 to TRBJ2-1; 12 positions agree with TRBD2. The CDR3 spans 18 residues. Germline V CDR1 and CDR2: SEHNR, FQNEAQ (reference sequence). With V trimmed by 2 bases and J by 5 bases, 10 bases remained unmatched.

This clone was counted only a few times. Different DNA sequences within this sample yield the same CDR3. This sequence joins TRBV29-1 and TRBJ1-5, with 8 bases lining up with TRBD1. The V gene end was trimmed by 6 bases and the J gene end by 2 bases; junction bases not matched to a gene: 0. The CDR3 runs to 12 residues. Germline CDR1 is SQVTM and CDR2 is ANQGSEA. CDR3 in DNA: TGCAGCGTGGGACAGGGCAATCAGCCCCAGCATTTT. Its protein is CSVGQGNQPQHF.

The chain employs TRBV19 and TRBJ2-7; a weak D match, TRBD2 (5 bases). The CDR3 runs 16 residues. The V gene's germline CDR1 is LNHDA and CDR2 SQIVND (reference sequence). The V end lost 4 bases, the J end lost 0 bases, and 16 bases lay between the germline ends. For the CDR3, the DNA is TGTGCCAGTAGTACCCTTTATCGGGGTCCCTCCTACGAGCAGTACTTC. It yields the protein CASSTLYRGPSYEQYF.

The chain is built from TRBV25-1 and TRBJ2-3; the D is unclear. The CDR3 loop spans 17 amino acids. V dropped 5 bases and J dropped 4 bases, with 22 bases sitting between them. CDR1 and CDR2 from the germline V gene are MGHDK and SYGVNS. The CDR3 DNA sequence: TGTGCCAGCAGTCCCTACAAGGCGGTTGGTGGCGCAGATACGCAGTATTTT. Translating it yields CASSPYKAVGGADTQYF.

The chain links TRBV29-1 to TRBJ2-7; TRBD2 matches at 10 bases. The CDR3 runs 13 residues. CDR1 is SQVTM and CDR2 is ANQGSEA in the germline V gene. The J segment lost 5 bases and the V segment lost 6 bases, leaving 7 bases of the junction unmatched. CDR3 DNA sequence: TGCAGCGTAATCAGCGGGAGGGCCAACGAGCAGTACTTC. It encodes CSVISGRANEQYF.

The V gene is TRBV13, the J gene TRBJ1-4; 8 bases are shared with TRBD1. Germline V gene lookup returns CDR1 PRHDT and CDR2 FYEKMQ (reference sequence). The CDR3 totals 14 residues. V lost 5 bases to trimming and J lost 7 bases; unmatched junction nucleotides: 6. The CDR3 here is CASSRDRGREKLFF. Here the CDR3 DNA reads TGTGCCAGCAGCCGCGACAGGGGTCGTGAAAAACTGTTTTTT.

The chain links TRBV6-5 to TRBJ2-3; D call uncertain. The CDR3 has 15 residues. Germline-derived CDR1 and CDR2 are MNHEY and SVGAGI. V lost 7 bases and J lost 2, with 16 bases in between. The DNA of the CDR3 is TGTGCCAGCACCACGGCCCGGGCCACCACAGATACGCAGTATTTT. Translation gives CASTTARATTDTQYF.

The rearrangement links TRBV7-8 to TRBJ2-3; 9 bases fit TRBD2. Per germline, CDR1 SGHVS and CDR2 FQNEAQ. V was pared by 4 bases and J by 8 bases, with 10 bases of the junction left unmatched. The CDR3 covers 15 residues. CDR3 DNA sequence: TGTGCCAGCAGCTCACCGGGACTAGCATCGTTTACGCAGTATTTT. Protein product: CASSSPGLASFTQYF. The full variable domain, with the rest looked up from reference TRBV7-8 and TRBJ2-3, is GAGVSQSPRYKVAKRGQDVALRCDPISGHVSLFWYQQALGQGPEFLTYFQNEAQLDKSGLPSDRFFAERPEGSVSTLKIQRTQQEDSAVYLCASSSPGLASFTQYFGPGTRLTVL.